The sequence of this TCR beta chain was determined in a study of T cells in tumors after PD-1 blockade. The CDR3 covers 14 residues. Germline CDR1 is MNHEY and CDR2 is SVGAGI. Trimming left V 6 bases short and J 1 base short, with 10 bases between. TCRdb's copy holds only in-frame clones and misses some; the assay was immunoSEQ multiplex PCR. The table lists about 63,000 clones, approximately 79% of them singletons. The clonotype originates from a human donor with basal cell carcinoma. The chain joins TRBV6-5 to TRBJ2-1; D remains ambiguous. The sample consisted of PBMCs, taken after anti-PD-1 treatment. DNA of the CDR3: TGTGCCAGCAGCAGCCGCAGGTCCTACAATGAGCAGTTCTTC. Protein product: CASSSRRSYNEQFF.